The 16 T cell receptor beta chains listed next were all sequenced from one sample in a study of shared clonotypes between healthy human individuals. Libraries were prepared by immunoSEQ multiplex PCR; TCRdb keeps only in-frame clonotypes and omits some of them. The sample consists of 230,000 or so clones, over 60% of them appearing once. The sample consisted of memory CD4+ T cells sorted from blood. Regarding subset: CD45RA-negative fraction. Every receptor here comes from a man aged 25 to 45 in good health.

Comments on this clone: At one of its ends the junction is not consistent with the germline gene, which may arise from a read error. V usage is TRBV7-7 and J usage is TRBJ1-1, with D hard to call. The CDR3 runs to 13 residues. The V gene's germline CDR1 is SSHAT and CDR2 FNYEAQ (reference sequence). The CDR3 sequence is CASSQGLDTEAFF. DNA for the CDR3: TGTGCTAGCAGTCAAGGTCTGGACACTGAAGCTTTCTTT.

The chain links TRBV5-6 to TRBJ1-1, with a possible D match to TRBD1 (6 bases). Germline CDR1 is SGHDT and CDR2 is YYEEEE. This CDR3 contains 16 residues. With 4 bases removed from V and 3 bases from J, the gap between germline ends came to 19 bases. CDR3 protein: CASSPFRGLRDTEAFF. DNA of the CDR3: TGTGCCAGCAGCCCCTTCCGGGGGCTGAGGGACACTGAAGCTTTCTTT. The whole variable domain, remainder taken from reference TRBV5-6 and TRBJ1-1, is DAGVTQSPTHLIKTRGQQVTLRCSPKSGHDTVSWYQQALGQGPQFIFQYYEEEERQRGNFPDRFSGHQFPNYSSELNVNALLLGDSALYLCASSPFRGLRDTEAFFGQGTRLTVV.

CDR3 sequence: CASSQQPQGAREQYF. The CDR3 DNA reads TGTGCCAGCAGCCAACAACCACAGGGGGCCCGCGAGCAGTACTTC. This chain connects TRBV9 to TRBJ2-7; TRBD1 matches 9 bases. V was pared by 4 bases and J by 6 bases, with 11 bases of the junction left unmatched. The CDR3 consists of 15 residues. Germline assignment: CDR1 SGDLS and CDR2 YYNGEE.

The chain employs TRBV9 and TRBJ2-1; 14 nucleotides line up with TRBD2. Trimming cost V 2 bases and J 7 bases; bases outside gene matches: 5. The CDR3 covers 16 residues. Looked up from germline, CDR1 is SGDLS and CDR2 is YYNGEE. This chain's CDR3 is CASSVSGLAGVNEQFF. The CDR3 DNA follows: TGTGCCAGCAGCGTTTCGGGACTAGCGGGAGTTAATGAGCAGTTCTTC.

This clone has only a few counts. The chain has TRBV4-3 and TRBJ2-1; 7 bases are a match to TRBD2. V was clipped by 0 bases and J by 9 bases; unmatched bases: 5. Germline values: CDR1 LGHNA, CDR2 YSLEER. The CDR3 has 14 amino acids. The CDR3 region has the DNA TGCGCCAGCAGCCAAGATGCGGGAGCGGGTGAGCAGTTCTTC. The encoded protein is CASSQDAGAGEQFF.

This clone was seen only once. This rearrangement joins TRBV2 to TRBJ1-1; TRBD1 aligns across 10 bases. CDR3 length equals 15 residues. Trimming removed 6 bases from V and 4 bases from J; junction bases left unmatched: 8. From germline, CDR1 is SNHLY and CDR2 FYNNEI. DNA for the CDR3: TGTGCCAGCAGCAGACAGGGGGCCGCGGGCACTGAAGCTTTCTTT. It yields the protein CASSRQGAAGTEAFF.

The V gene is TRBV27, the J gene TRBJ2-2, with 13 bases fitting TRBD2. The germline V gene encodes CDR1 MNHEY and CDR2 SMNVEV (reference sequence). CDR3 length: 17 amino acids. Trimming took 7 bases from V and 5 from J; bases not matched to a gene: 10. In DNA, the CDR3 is TGTGCCAGCAACCGGGGACTAGCGGGACTGGTTACCGGGGAGCTGTTTTTT. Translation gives CASNRGLAGLVTGELFF.

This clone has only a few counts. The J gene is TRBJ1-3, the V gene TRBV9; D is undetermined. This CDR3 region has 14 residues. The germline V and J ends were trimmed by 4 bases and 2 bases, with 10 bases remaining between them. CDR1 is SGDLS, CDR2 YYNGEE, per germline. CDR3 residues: CASSQGPAGNTIYF. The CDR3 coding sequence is TGTGCCAGCAGCCAAGGGCCTGCTGGAAACACCATATATTTT.

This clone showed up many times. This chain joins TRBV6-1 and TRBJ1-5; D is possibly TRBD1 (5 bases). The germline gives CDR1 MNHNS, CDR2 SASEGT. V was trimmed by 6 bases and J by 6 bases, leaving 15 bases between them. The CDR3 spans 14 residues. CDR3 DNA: TGTGCCAGCAGCCCGGGAGGGGCATTTCAGCCCCAGCATTTT. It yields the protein CASSPGGAFQPQHF.

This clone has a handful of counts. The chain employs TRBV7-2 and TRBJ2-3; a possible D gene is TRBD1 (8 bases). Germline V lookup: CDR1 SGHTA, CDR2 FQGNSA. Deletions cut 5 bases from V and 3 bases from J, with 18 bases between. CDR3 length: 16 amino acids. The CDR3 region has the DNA TGTGCCAGCAGCAAAAGAGACAGGGGAGGGACAGATACGCAGTATTTT. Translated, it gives CASSKRDRGGTDTQYF. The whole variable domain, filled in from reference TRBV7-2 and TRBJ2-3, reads GAGVSQSPSNKVTEKGKDVELRCDPISGHTALYWYRQSLGQGLEFLIYFQGNSAPDKSGLPSDRFSAERTGGSVSTLTIQRTQQEDSAVYLCASSKRDRGGTDTQYFGPGTRLTVL.

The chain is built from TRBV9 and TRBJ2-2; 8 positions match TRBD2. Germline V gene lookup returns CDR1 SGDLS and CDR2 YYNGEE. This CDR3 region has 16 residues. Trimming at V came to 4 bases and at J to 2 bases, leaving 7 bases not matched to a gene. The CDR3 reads CASSLRAGVNTGELFF. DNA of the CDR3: TGTGCCAGCAGCTTAAGAGCGGGAGTTAACACCGGGGAGCTGTTTTTT.

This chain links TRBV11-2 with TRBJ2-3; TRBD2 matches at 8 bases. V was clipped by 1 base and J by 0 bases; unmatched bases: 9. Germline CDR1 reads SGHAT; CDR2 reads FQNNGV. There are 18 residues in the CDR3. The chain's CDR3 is CASSLGGGRPFSTDTQYF. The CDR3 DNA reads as TGTGCCAGCAGCTTAGGTGGCGGGAGGCCCTTTAGCACAGATACGCAGTATTTT.

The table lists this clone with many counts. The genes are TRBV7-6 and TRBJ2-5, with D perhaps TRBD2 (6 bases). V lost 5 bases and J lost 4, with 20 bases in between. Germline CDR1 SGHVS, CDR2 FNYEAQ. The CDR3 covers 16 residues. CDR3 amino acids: CASSPYFIAEGETQYF. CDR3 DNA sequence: TGTGCCAGCAGCCCTTACTTCATAGCGGAGGGAGAGACCCAGTACTTC.

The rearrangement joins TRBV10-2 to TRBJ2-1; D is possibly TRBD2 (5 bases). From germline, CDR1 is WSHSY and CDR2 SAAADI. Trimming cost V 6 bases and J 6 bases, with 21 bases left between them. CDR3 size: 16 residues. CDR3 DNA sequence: TGCGCCAGCAGCCCAAGGGAGCCCGGTTTGGGCAATGAGCAGTTCTTC. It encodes CASSPREPGLGNEQFF.

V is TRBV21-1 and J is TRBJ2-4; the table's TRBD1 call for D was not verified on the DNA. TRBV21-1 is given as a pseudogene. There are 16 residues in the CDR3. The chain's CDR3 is CASSKGRVRTKNIQYF. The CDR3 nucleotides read TGTGCCAGCAGCAAGGGCAGGGTTAGGACCAAAAACATTCAGTACTTC.

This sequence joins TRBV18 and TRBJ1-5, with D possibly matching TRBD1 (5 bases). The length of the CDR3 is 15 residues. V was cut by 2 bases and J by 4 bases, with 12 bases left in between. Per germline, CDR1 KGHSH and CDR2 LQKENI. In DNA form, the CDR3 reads TGTGCCAGCTCACCAAGCCCAGGGCGTAATCAGCCCCAGCATTTT. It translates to CASSPSPGRNQPQHF.